Reported below is one T cell receptor beta chain. Its antigen remains unknown. The data stem from a study of persistence of HIV-infected CD4 T cells. Findings and limits, study-wide: Antigen-responding cells were enriched for degenerate expanded CDR3beta sequences. Bulk TCR data could not be restricted to HIV-1-infected CMV-responding cells.

The stimulus was an HIV-1 Gag 15-mer peptide pool, about 1 ug/peptide/mL. Responding CD4+ T cells were sorted by upregulation of both CD40 ligand and CD69. The CDR3 consists of 13 residues. Germline V gives CDR1 MRHNA, CDR2 SNTAGT. The V end was cut by 5 bases, the J end by 5 bases, with 9 bases between. This was the immunoSEQ version 4 assay in survey mode. Profiling relied on immunoSEQ multiplex PCR, and the TCRdb table lists in-frame clones only, not all of them. Seen here are about 10,000 clones, roughly 85% observed once, and the top ten hold 1.5% to 2.5%. The origin of this receptor is an adult woman with HIV who was CMV-seropositive. The material sequenced was CD4+ T cells sorted from PBMCs after roughly 19-hour stimulation, taken from a patient who received antiretroviral therapy. The chain couples TRBV6-4 to TRBJ1-4; D is uncertain. The CDR3 reads CASSRGPNEKLFF. The CDR3, as DNA: TGTGCCAGCAGTCGAGGGCCCAATGAAAAACTGTTTTTT.